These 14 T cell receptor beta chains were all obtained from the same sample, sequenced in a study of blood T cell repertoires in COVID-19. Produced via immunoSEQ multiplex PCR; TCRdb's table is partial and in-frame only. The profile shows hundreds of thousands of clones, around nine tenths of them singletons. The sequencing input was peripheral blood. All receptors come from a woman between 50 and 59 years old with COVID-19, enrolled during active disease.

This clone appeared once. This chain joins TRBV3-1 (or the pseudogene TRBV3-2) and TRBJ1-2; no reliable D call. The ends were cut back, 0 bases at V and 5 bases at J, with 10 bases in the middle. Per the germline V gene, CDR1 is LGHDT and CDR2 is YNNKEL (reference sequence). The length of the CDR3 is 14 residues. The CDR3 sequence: CASSQEARGYGYTF. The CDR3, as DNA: TGTGCCAGCAGCCAAGAAGCTCGAGGATATGGCTACACCTTC.

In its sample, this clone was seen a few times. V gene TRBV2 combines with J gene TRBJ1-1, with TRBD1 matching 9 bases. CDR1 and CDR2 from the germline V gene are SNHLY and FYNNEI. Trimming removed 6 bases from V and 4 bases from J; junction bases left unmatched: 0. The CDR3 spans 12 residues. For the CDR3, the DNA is TGTGCCAGCAGGACAGGGGGCACTGAAGCTTTCTTT. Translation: CASRTGGTEAFF.

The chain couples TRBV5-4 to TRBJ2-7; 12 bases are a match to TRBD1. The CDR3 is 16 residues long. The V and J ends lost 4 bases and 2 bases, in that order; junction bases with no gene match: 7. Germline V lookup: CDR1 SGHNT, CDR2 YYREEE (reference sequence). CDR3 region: CASSPRDRGLTYEQYF. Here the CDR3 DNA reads TGTGCCAGCAGCCCAAGGGACAGGGGGCTTACCTACGAGCAGTACTTC.

The CDR3 is CSASTYDSFYGYTF. The CDR3 DNA follows: TGCAGTGCTAGTACCTACGACAGCTTCTATGGCTACACCTTC. The chain has TRBV20-1 and TRBJ1-2, with D possibly matching TRBD1 (5 bases). Germline CDR1 reads DFQATT; CDR2 reads SNEGSKA (reference sequence). The CDR3 has 14 residues. Trimming took off 3 bases at V and 4 bases at J, with 15 bases between the two ends.

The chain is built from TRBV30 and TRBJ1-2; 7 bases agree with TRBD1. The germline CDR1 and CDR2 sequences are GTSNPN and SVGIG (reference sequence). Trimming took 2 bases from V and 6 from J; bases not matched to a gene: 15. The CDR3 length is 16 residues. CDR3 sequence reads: CAWSSGKQGNSDGYTF. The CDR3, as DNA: TGTGCCTGGAGTTCTGGGAAACAGGGGAACTCGGATGGCTACACCTTC.

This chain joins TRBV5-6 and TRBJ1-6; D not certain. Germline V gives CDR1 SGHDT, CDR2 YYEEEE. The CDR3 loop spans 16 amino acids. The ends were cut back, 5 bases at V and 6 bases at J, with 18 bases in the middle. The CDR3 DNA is TGTGCCAGCAGACGGTTTAGAGGGCGGGGTAATTCACCCCTCCACTTT. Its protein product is CASRRFRGRGNSPLHF.

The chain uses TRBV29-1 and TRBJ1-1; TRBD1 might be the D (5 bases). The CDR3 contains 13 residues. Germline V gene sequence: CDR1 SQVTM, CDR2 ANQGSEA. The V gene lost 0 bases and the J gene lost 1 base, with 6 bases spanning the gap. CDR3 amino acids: CSVEDRANTEAFF. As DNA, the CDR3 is TGCAGCGTTGAAGACAGGGCGAACACTGAAGCTTTCTTT. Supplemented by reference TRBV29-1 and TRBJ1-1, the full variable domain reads SAVISQKPSRDICQRGTSLTIQCQVDSQVTMMFWYRQQPGQSLTLIATANQGSEATYESGFVIDKFPISRPNLTFSTLTVSNMSPEDSSIYLCSVEDRANTEAFFGQGTRLTVV.

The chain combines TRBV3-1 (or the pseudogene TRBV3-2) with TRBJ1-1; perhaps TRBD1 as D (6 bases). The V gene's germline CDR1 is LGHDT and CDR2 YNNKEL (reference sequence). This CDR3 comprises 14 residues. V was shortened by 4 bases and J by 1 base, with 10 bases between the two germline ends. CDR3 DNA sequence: TGTGCCAGCAGCCGTTGGACAGCGAACACTGAAGCTTTCTTT. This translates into CASSRWTANTEAFF.

The CDR3 spells CAISEGSDSPLSYTF. DNA of the CDR3: TGTGCCATCAGTGAAGGTTCCGACAGTCCTCTTAGCTACACCTTC. V gene TRBV10-3 combines with J gene TRBJ1-2; D might be TRBD1 (5 bases). This CDR3 is built from 15 residues. Trimming left V 3 bases short and J 9 bases short, with 20 bases between. CDR1 ENHRY and CDR2 SYGVKD come from the germline V gene.

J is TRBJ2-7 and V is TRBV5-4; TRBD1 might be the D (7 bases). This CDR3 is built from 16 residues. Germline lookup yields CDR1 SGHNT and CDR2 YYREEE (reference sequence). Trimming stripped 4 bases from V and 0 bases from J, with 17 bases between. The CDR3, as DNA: TGTGCCAGCAGCCCCGGGGGACAGTCGAGCTCCTACGAGCAGTACTTC. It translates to CASSPGGQSSSYEQYF.

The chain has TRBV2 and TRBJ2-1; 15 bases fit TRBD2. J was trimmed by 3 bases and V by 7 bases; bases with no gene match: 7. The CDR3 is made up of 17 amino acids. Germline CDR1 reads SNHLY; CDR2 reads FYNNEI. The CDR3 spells CASTLGLAGGLYNEQFF. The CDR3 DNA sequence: TGTGCCAGCACTCTAGGACTAGCGGGGGGGCTCTACAATGAGCAGTTCTTC.

CDR3 protein: CASSLKQGHYEQYF. The CDR3 DNA reads as TGTGCCAGCAGTCTAAAACAGGGACACTACGAGCAGTACTTC. This rearrangement joins TRBV7-9 to TRBJ2-7; the D gene is possibly TRBD1 (6 bases). Germline CDR1 reads SEHNR; CDR2 reads FQNEAQ (reference sequence). This CDR3 is 14 amino acids long. V was trimmed by 6 bases and J by 3 bases, leaving 15 bases between them.

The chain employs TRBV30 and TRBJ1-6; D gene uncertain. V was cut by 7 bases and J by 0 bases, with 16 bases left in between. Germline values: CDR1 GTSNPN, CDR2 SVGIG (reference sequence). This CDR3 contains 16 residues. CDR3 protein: CALLTGMSSYNSPLHF. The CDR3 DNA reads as TGTGCCTTATTGACGGGAATGAGCTCCTATAATTCACCCCTCCACTTT.

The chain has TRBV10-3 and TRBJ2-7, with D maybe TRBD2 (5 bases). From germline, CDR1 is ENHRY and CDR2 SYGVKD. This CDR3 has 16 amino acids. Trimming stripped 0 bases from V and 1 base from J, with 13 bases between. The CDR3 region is CAISESPYRGSYEQYF. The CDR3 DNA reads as TGTGCCATCAGTGAGTCACCGTACCGGGGATCCTACGAGCAGTACTTC.